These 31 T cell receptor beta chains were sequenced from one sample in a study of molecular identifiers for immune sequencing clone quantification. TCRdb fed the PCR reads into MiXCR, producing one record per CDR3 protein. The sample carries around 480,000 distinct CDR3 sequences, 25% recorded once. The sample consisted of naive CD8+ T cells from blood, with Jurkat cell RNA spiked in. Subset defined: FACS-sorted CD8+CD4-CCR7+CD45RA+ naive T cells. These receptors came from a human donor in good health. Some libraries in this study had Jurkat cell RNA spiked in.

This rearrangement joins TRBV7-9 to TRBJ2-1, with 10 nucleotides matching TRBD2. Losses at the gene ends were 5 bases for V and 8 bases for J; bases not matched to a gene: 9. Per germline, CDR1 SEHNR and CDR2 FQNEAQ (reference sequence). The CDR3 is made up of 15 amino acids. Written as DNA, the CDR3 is TGTGCCAGCAGCCTAGGGGTAGCGGGAGGCGATGAGCAGTTCTTC. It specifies CASSLGVAGGDEQFF.

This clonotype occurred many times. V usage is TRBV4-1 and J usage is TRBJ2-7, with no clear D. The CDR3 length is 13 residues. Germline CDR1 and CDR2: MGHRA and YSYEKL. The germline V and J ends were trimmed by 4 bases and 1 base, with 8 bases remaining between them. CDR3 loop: CASSPPSSYEQYF. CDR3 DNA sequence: TGCGCCAGCAGCCCCCCCAGTTCCTACGAGCAGTACTTC.

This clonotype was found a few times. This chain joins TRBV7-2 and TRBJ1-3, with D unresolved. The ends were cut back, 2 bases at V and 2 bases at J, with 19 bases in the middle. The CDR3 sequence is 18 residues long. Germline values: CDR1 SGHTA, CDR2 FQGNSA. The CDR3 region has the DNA TGTGCCAGCAGCTTAATCCGAAGTGAAGTCCGTACTGGAAACACCATATATTTT. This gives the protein CASSLIRSEVRTGNTIYF.

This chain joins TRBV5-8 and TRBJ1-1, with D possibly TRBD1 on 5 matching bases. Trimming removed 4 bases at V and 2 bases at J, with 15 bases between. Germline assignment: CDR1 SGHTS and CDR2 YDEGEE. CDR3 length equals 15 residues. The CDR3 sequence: CASSIHLRENTEAFF. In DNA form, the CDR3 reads TGTGCCAGCAGCATACACCTCAGGGAAAACACTGAAGCTTTCTTT.

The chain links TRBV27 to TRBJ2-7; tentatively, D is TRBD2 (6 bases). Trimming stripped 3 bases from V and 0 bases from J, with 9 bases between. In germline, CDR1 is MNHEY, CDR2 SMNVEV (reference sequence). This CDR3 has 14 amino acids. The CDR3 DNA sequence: TGTGCCAGCAGTTTCCAGGGAGGCTCCTACGAGCAGTACTTC. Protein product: CASSFQGGSYEQYF.

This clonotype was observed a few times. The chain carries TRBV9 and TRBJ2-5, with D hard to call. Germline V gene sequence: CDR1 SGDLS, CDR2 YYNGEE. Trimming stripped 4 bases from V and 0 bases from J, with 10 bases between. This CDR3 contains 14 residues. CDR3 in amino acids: CASSSRSYQETQYF. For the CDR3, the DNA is TGTGCCAGCAGCTCCAGGTCTTACCAAGAGACCCAGTACTTC.

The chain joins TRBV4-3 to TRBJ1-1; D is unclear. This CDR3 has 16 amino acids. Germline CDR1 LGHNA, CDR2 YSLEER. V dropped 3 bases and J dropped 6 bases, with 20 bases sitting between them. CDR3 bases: TGCGCCAGCAGCCAGAGTTCATCGGACCCTTTATCTGAAGCTTTCTTT. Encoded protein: CASSQSSSDPLSEAFF.

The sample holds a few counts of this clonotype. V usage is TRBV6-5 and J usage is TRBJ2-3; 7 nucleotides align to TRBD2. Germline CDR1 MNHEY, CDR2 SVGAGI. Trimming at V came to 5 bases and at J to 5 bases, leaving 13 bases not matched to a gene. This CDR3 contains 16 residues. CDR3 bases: TGTGCCAGCAGTGCGACGGGGGGTCTGATGGGAGATACGCAGTATTTT. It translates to CASSATGGLMGDTQYF.

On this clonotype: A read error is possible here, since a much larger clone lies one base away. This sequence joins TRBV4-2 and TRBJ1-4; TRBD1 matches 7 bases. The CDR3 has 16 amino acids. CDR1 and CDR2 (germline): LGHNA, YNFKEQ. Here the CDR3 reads CASSQDPPGQDEKLLF. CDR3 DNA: TGTGCCAGCAGCCAAGATCCCCCCGGACAGGATGAAAAACTGCTTTTT.

The CDR3 reads CASSTGHTNTGELFF. In DNA, the CDR3 is TGTGCCAGCAGCACGGGACACACCAACACCGGGGAGCTGTTTTTT. The rearrangement links TRBV7-2 to TRBJ2-2, with a tentative D call TRBD1 (6 bases). The CDR3 totals 15 residues. CDR1 is SGHTA, CDR2 FQGNSA, per germline. V shed 5 bases and J shed 2 bases, with 12 bases lying between them.

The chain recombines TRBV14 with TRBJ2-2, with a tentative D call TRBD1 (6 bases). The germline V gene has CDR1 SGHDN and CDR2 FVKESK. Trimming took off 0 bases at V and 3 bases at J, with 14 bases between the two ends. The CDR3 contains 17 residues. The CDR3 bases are TGTGCCAGCAGCCAAGATTATGGGACAACTTACACCGGGGAGCTGTTTTTT. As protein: CASSQDYGTTYTGELFF.

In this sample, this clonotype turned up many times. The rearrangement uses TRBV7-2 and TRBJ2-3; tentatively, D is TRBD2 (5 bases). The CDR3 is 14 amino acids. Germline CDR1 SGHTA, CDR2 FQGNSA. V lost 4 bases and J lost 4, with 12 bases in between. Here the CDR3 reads CASSSGFFPDTQYF. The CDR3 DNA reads TGTGCCAGCAGCTCGGGGTTTTTCCCAGATACGCAGTATTTT.

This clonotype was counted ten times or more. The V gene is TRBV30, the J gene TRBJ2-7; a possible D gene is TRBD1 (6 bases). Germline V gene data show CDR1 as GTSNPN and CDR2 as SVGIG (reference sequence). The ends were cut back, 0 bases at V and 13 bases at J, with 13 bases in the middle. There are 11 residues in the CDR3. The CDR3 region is CAWSVGTHSYF. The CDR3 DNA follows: TGTGCCTGGAGTGTCGGGACACACTCTTACTTC.

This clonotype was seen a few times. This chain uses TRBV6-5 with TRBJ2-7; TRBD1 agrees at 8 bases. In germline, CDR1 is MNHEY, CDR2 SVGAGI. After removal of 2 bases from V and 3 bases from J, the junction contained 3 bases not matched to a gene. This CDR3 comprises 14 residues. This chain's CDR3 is CASSYVQGGYEQYF. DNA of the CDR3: TGTGCCAGCAGTTACGTACAGGGGGGCTACGAGCAGTACTTC.

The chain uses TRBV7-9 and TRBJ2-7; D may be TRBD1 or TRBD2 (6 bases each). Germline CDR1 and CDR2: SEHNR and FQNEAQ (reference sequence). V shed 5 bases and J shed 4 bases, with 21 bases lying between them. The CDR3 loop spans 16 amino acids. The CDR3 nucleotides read TGTGCCAGCAGCGCAACCCAGGGGCATCGGGGGTACGAGCAGTACTTC. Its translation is CASSATQGHRGYEQYF.

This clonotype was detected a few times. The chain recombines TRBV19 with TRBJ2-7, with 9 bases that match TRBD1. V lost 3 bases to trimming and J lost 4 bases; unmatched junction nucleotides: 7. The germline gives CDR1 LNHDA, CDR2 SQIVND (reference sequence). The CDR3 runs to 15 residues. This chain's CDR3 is CASSMGTGRVYEQYF. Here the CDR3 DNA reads TGTGCCAGTAGTATGGGGACAGGGCGCGTGTACGAGCAGTACTTC. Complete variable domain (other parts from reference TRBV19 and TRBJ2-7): DGGITQSPKYLFRKEGQNVTLSCEQNLNHDAMYWYRQDPGQGLRLIYYSQIVNDFQKGDIAEGYSVSREKKESFPLTVTSAQKNPTAFYLCASSMGTGRVYEQYFGPGTRLTVT.

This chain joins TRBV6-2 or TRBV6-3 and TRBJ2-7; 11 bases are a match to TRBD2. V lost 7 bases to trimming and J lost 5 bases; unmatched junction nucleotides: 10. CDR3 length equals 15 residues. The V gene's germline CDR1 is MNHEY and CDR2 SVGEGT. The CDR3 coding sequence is TGTGCCAGCACCATTGGCCCTAGCGGGAGGAACGAGCAGTACTTC. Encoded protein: CASTIGPSGRNEQYF.

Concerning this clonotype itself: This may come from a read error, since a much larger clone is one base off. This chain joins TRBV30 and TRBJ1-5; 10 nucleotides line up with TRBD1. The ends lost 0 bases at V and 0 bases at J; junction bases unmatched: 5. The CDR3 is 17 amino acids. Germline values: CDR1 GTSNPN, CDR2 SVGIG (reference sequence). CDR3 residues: CAWSVGTGAYSNQPQHF. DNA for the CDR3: TGTGCCTGGAGTGTCGGGACAGGGGCCTATAGCAATCAGCCCCAGCATTTT.

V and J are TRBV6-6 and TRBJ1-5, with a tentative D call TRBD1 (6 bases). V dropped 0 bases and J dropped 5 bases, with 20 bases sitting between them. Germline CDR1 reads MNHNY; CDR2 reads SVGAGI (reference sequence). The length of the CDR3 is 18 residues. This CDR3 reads CASSYSLGRGFTYQPQHF. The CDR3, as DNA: TGTGCCAGCAGTTACTCCCTTGGCAGGGGCTTTACCTATCAGCCCCAGCATTTT.

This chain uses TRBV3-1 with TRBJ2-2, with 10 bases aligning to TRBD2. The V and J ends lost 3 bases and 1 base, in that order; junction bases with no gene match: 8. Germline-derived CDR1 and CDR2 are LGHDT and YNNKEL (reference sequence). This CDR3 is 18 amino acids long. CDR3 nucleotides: TGTGCCAGCAGCCAGCCAACTAGCGGGAAGGGGAACACCGGGGAGCTGTTTTTT. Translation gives CASSQPTSGKGNTGELFF. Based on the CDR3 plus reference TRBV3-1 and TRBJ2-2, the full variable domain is DTAVSQTPKYLVTQMGNDKSIKCEQNLGHDTMYWYKQDSKKFLKIMFSYNNKELIINETVPNRFSPKSPDKAHLNLHINSLELGDSAVYFCASSQPTSGKGNTGELFFGEGSRLTVL.

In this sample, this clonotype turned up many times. CDR3 amino acids: CSARATTSGPYEQYF. CDR3 coding DNA: TGCAGTGCTAGAGCTACTACTTCGGGCCCCTACGAGCAGTACTTC. The chain recombines TRBV20-1 with TRBJ2-7; no clear D. CDR1 is DFQATT and CDR2 is SNEGSKA in the germline V gene (reference sequence). The CDR3 runs to 15 residues. V was cut by 1 base and J by 2 bases, with 15 bases left in between.

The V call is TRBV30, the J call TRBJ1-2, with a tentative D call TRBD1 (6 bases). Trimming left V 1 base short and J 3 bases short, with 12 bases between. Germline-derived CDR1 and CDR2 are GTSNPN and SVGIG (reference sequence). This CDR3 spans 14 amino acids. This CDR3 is CAWSDDGQYYGYTF. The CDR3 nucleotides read TGTGCCTGGAGTGATGACGGACAGTACTATGGCTACACCTTC. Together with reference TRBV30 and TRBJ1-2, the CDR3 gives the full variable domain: SQTIHQWPATLVQPVGSPLSLECTVEGTSNPNLYWYRQAAGRGLQLLFYSVGIGQISSEVPQNLSASRPQDRQFILSSKKLLLSDSGFYLCAWSDDGQYYGYTFGSGTRLTVV.

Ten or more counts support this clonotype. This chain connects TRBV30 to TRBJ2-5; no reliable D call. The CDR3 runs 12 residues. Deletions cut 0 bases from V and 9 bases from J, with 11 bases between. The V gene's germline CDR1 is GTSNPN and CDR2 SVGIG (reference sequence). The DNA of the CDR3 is TGTGCCTGGAGTGTCGGGTCGAGCCCCCAGTACTTC. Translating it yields CAWSVGSSPQYF.

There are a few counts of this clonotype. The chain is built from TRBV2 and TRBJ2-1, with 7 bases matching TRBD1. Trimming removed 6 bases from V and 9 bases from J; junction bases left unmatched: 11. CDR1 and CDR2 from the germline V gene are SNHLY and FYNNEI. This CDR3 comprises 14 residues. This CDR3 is CASRAPTGSGEQFF. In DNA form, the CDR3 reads TGTGCCAGCAGAGCGCCGACAGGGTCCGGTGAGCAGTTCTTC.

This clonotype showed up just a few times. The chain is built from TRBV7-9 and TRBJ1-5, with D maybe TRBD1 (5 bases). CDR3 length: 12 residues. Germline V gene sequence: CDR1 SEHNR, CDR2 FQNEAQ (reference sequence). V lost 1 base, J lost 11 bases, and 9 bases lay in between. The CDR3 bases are TGTGCCAGCAGCTTAGGGACATCGGCCCAGCATTTT. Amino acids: CASSLGTSAQHF.

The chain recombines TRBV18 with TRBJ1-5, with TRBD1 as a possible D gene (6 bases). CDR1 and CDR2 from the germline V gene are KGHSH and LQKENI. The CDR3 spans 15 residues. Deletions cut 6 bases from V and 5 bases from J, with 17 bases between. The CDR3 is CASSPTGYFDQPQHF. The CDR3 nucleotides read TGTGCCAGCTCCCCTACAGGGTATTTCGATCAGCCCCAGCATTTT.

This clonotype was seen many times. The CDR3 is CASSLGLLSYEQYF. The CDR3 bases are TGTGCCAGCAGCTTAGGGTTACTCTCCTACGAGCAGTACTTC. The chain carries TRBV7-2 and TRBJ2-7; D is ambiguous. Germline CDR1 and CDR2: SGHTA and FQGNSA. This CDR3 has 14 residues. V lost 1 base and J 0 bases, leaving 7 bases between the germline ends.

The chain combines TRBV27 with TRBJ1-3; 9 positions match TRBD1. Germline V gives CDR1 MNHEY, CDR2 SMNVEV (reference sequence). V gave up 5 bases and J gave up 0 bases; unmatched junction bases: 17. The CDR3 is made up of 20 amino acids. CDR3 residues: CASSPHLPGQGPISGNTIYF. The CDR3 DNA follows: TGTGCCAGCAGTCCCCACCTACCGGGACAGGGCCCAATCTCTGGAAACACCATATATTTT.

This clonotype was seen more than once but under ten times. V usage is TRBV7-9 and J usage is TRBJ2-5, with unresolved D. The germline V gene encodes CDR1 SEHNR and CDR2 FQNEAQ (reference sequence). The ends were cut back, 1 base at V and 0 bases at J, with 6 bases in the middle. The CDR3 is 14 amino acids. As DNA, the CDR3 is TGTGCCAGCAGCTTAGATATCAACCAAGAGACCCAGTACTTC. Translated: CASSLDINQETQYF.

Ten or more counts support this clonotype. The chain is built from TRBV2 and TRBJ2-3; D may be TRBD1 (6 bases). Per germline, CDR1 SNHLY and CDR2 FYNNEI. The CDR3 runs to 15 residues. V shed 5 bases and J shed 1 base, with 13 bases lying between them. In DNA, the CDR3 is TGTGCCAGCAGTTCCCGGGACACCCGCACAGATACGCAGTATTTT. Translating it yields CASSSRDTRTDTQYF.

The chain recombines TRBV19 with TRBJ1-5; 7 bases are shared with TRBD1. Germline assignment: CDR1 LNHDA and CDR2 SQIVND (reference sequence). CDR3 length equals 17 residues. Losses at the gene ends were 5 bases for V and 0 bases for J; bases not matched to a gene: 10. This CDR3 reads CASSSTTGRYSNQPQHF. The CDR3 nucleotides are TGTGCCAGTAGTTCCACGACAGGGCGATATAGCAATCAGCCCCAGCATTTT. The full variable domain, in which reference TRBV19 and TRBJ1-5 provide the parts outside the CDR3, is DGGITQSPKYLFRKEGQNVTLSCEQNLNHDAMYWYRQDPGQGLRLIYYSQIVNDFQKGDIAEGYSVSREKKESFPLTVTSAQKNPTAFYLCASSSTTGRYSNQPQHFGDGTRLSIL.